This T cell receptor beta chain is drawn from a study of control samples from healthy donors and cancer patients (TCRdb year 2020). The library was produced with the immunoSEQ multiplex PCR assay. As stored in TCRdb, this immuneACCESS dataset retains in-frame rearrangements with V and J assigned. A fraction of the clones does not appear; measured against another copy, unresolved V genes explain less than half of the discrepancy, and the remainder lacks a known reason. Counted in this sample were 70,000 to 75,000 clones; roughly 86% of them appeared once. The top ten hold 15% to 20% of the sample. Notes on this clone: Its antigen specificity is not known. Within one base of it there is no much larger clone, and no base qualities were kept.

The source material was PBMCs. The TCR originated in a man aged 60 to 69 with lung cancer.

The bases are TGTGCCAGCAGTAAGGGAACGAACACCGGGGAGCTGTTTTTT. This gives the protein CASSKGTNTGELFF. The chain employs TRBV7-3 and TRBJ2-2; the D gene lacks a confident call. The CDR3 runs 14 residues from the cysteine to the phenylalanine. Only the CDR3 part of the read is kept: 42 bases, read in frame from the first base. V sheds 6 bases and J sheds 0 bases, leaving 8 bases between their ends. The germline V gene provides CDR1 SGHTA and CDR2 FQGTGA. Reference TRBV7-3 and TRBJ2-2 genes cover what lies past the CDR3, so the full variable domain is GAGVSQTPSNKVTEKGKYVELRCDPISGHTALYWYRQSLGQGPEFLIYFQGTGAADDSGLPNDRFFAVRPEGSVSTLKIQRTERGDSAVYLCASSKGTNTGELFFGEGSRLTVL.